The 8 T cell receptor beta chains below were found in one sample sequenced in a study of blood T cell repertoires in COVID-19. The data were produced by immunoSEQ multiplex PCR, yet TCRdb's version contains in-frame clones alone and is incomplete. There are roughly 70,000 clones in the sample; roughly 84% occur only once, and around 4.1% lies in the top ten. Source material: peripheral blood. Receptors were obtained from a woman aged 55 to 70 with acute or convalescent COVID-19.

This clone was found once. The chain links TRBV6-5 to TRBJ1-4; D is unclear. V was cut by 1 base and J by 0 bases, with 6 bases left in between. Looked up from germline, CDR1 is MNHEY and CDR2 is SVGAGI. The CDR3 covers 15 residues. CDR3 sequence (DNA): TGTGCCAGCAGTTACTGGGCTGCAACTAATGAAAAACTGTTTTTT. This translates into CASSYWAATNEKLFF.

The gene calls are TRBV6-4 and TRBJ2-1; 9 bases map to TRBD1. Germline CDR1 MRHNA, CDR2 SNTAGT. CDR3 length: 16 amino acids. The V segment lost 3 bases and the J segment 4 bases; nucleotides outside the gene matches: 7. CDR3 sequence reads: CASSERPGQGYNEQFF. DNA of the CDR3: TGTGCCAGCAGTGAGAGACCGGGACAGGGTTACAATGAGCAGTTCTTC.

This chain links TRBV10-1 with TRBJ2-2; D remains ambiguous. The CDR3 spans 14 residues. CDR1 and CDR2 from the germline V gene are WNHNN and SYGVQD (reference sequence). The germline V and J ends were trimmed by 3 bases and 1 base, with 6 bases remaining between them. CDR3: CASSDRKNTGELFF. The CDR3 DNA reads TGCGCCAGCAGTGACAGGAAGAACACCGGGGAGCTGTTTTTT.

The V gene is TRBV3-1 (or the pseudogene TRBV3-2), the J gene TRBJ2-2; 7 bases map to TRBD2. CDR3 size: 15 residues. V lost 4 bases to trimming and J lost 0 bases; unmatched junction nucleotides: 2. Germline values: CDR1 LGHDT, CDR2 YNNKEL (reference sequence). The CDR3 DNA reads TGTGCCAGCAGCCCCGGGACTACGAACACCGGGGAGCTGTTTTTT. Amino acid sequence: CASSPGTTNTGELFF.

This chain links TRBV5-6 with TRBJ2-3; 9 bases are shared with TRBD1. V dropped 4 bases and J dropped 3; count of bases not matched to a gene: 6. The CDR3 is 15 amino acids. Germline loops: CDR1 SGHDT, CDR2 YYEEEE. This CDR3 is CASSLGTGLTDTQYF. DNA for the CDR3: TGTGCCAGCAGCCTCGGGACAGGGCTGACAGATACGCAGTATTTT.

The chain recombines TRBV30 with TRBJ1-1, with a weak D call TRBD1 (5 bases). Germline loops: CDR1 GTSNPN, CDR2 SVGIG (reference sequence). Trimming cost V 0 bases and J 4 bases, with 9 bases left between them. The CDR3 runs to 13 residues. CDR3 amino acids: CAWSVRGGTEAFF. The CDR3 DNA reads TGTGCCTGGAGTGTACGGGGGGGCACTGAAGCTTTCTTT.

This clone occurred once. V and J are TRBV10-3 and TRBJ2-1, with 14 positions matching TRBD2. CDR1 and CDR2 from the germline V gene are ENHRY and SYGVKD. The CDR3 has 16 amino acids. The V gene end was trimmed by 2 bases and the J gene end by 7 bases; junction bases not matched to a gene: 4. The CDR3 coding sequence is TGTGCCATCAGTGAGGGACTAGCGGGGGGAAGAAATGAGCAGTTCTTC. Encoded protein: CAISEGLAGGRNEQFF.

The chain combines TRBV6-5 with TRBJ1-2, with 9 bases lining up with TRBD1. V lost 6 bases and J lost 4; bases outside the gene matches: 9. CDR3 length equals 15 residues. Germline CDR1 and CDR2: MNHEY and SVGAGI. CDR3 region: CASRAGTGSVYGYTF. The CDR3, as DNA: TGTGCCAGCAGAGCCGGGACAGGGTCGGTCTATGGCTACACCTTC.